Shown below are 14 T cell receptor beta chains from a single sample sequenced in a study of blood T cell repertoires in COVID-19. Assay used: immunoSEQ multiplex PCR; TCRdb lists only in-frame clones, some missing. Of roughly 80,000 clones detected, around 74% appear once; the ten largest clones hold about 10%. Sequences were obtained from peripheral blood. These receptors came from a human donor in a cohort sampled during active COVID-19.

This chain links TRBV18 with TRBJ1-2, with a tentative D call TRBD1 (6 bases). In germline, CDR1 is KGHSH, CDR2 LQKENI. The V end lost 4 bases, the J end lost 4 bases, and 13 bases lay between the germline ends. This CDR3 contains 14 residues. The CDR3 nucleotides read TGTGCCAGCTCACTCCTGGACAGTCTCTATGGCTACACCTTC. Translating gives CASSLLDSLYGYTF.

The rearrangement links TRBV5-1 to TRBJ1-5, with D tentatively TRBD1 (5 bases). V lost 4 bases, J lost 5 bases, and 19 bases lay in between. Germline loops: CDR1 SGHRS, CDR2 YFSETQ. The CDR3 runs 16 residues. The CDR3 DNA follows: TGCGCCAGCAGCGAAGGGGCGTTTCCCGCAGATCAGCCCCAGCATTTT. Amino acids: CASSEGAFPADQPQHF.

This rearrangement joins TRBV10-1 to TRBJ1-1; D remains unclear. The CDR3 is 13 residues long. Trimming took off 5 bases at V and 3 bases at J, with 10 bases between the two ends. Per germline, CDR1 WNHNN and CDR2 SYGVQD (reference sequence). The CDR3 region has the DNA TGCGCCAGCAGTCGCGCGAGGGACACTGAAGCTTTCTTT. Protein sequence: CASSRARDTEAFF.

Here the CDR3 DNA reads TGTGCCAGCAGCATACAGGGGCGAATGAACACTGAAGCTTTCTTT. Translated: CASSIQGRMNTEAFF. V and J are TRBV6-5 and TRBJ1-1, with 7 bases that match TRBD1. CDR3 length equals 15 residues. Germline CDR1 is MNHEY and CDR2 is SVGAGI. The ends lost 6 bases at V and 0 bases at J; junction bases unmatched: 7.

DNA of the CDR3: TGCGCCAGCAGCAGTGGACAGTCCTACGAGCAGTACTTC. This sequence encodes CASSSGQSYEQYF. V usage is TRBV5-1 and J usage is TRBJ2-7; D perhaps matches TRBD1 (6 bases). Between the trimmed V and J ends, which lost 4 bases and 1 base, there was a span of 9 bases. The CDR3 is 13 amino acids. CDR1 is SGHRS and CDR2 is YFSETQ in the germline V gene.

The chain recombines TRBV21-1 with TRBJ1-5; TRBD1 was called by the table and not checked on the DNA. TRBV21-1 is described as a pseudogene. This CDR3 is built from 16 residues. In DNA form, the CDR3 reads TGTGCCAGCAGCAGCCGTAAGGACAGTCGCAATCAGCCCCAGCATTTT. It yields the protein CASSSRKDSRNQPQHF.

The V call is TRBV5-4, the J call TRBJ2-1, with 9 nucleotides matching TRBD1. There are 15 residues in the CDR3. Per the germline V gene, CDR1 is SGHNT and CDR2 is YYREEE (reference sequence). Unmatched junction bases numbered 9, after V lost 2 bases and J lost 9 bases. Written as DNA, the CDR3 is TGTGCCAGCAGCTTCCGGGACAGGGCCCTAAGTGAGCAGTTCTTC. Protein product: CASSFRDRALSEQFF.

The chain employs TRBV6-5 and TRBJ2-7; 11 bases align to TRBD1. Trimming at V came to 4 bases and at J to 0 bases, leaving 5 bases not matched to a gene. Germline V gene lookup returns CDR1 MNHEY and CDR2 SVGAGI. This CDR3 region has 16 residues. CDR3 region: CASSSTGTGGSYEQYF. The CDR3 DNA is TGTGCCAGCAGTTCTACCGGGACAGGGGGCTCCTACGAGCAGTACTTC.

The chain recombines TRBV27 with TRBJ2-7; 9 positions agree with TRBD2. V trimming: 6 bases; J trimming: 6 bases; junction bases outside the gene matches: 15. Germline V lookup: CDR1 MNHEY, CDR2 SMNVEV (reference sequence). The CDR3 covers 16 residues. CDR3: CASSTIPGLAPGEQYF. DNA for the CDR3: TGTGCCAGCAGCACTATTCCGGGACTAGCACCAGGCGAGCAGTACTTC.

V and J are TRBV7-2 and TRBJ2-7; 10 nucleotides match TRBD2. Per the germline V gene, CDR1 is SGHTA and CDR2 is FQGNSA. This CDR3 is 15 amino acids long. Trimming removed 5 bases from V and 6 bases from J; junction bases left unmatched: 10. The CDR3 DNA reads TGTGCCAGCAGCCTGCCTAGCGGGGGTCACGGCGAGCAGTACTTC. Protein: CASSLPSGGHGEQYF.

The CDR3 loop reads CASRFSTRGRGADTQYF. In DNA form, the CDR3 reads TGTGCCAGCAGATTTTCCACCCGGGGCAGGGGGGCAGATACGCAGTATTTT. The rearrangement uses TRBV27 and TRBJ2-3; tentative D call: TRBD1 (7 bases). Trimming took off 6 bases at V and 4 bases at J, with 23 bases between the two ends. Germline lookup yields CDR1 MNHEY and CDR2 SMNVEV (reference sequence). This CDR3 is 17 amino acids long.

This chain connects TRBV7-2 to TRBJ2-3; D is perhaps TRBD1 (5 bases). CDR3 length: 14 amino acids. Germline V lookup: CDR1 SGHTA, CDR2 FQGNSA. With 9 bases removed from V and 0 bases from J, the gap between germline ends came to 13 bases. The CDR3 here is CASSTGFSTDTQYF. The CDR3 DNA is TGTGCCAGTTCCACAGGTTTCAGCACAGATACGCAGTATTTT.

This chain links TRBV27 with TRBJ1-6; a possible D gene is TRBD1 (5 bases). With 1 base removed from V and 5 bases from J, the gap between germline ends came to 12 bases. CDR1 MNHEY and CDR2 SMNVEV come from the germline V gene (reference sequence). This CDR3 spans 16 amino acids. In nucleotides, the CDR3 is TGTGCCAGCAGTTTATTGGCCTTAGGGGATAATTCACCCCTCCACTTT. It specifies CASSLLALGDNSPLHF.

This chain connects TRBV6-6 to TRBJ1-4, with D uncertain. The CDR3 loop spans 15 amino acids. Germline CDR1 and CDR2: MNHNY and SVGAGI (reference sequence). The V end lost 4 bases, the J end lost 0 bases, and 9 bases lay between the germline ends. CDR3 coding DNA: TGTGCCAGCAGTTCTCACCAGGCAACTAATGAAAAACTGTTTTTT. As protein: CASSSHQATNEKLFF.